These 25 T cell receptor beta chains were sequenced from one sample in a study of CD8+CD57+ T cells in acquired aplastic anemia. Profiling that covered TCR beta VDJ and CDR3 relied on genomic DNA as its template. MiXCR, applied by TCRdb to the reads, yields one record per CDR3 protein. The sample includes hundreds of thousands of distinct CDR3 sequences, approximately 57% seen only once; the top ten take 7% to 9%. Sequenced input: sorted CD4+, CD8+, or CD8+CD57+ T cells (not recorded which) from PBMCs. The origin of the receptors is a human donor with severe aplastic anemia or a healthy control (not recorded which).

The genes are TRBV19 and TRBJ2-3; 13 bases map to TRBD2. The CDR3 runs 14 residues. CDR1 and CDR2 (germline): LNHDA, SQIVND (reference sequence). The V gene end was trimmed by 6 bases and the J gene end by 7 bases; junction bases not matched to a gene: 4. The CDR3 sequence is CASSRTSGRNTQYF. CDR3 DNA: TGTGCCAGTAGCAGGACTAGCGGGAGAAATACGCAGTATTTT.

This clonotype was counted a single time. The chain employs TRBV20-1 and TRBJ1-2; D gene unclear. CDR1 is DFQATT, CDR2 SNEGSKA, per germline (reference sequence). The CDR3 is 16 residues long. V was clipped by 0 bases and J by 2 bases, with 16 bases between them. CDR3 nucleotide sequence: TGCAGTGCTAGAGATCACCGACGTCTGGGAAACTATGGCTACACCTTC. Protein: CSARDHRRLGNYGYTF.

This clonotype was seen just once. The V and J genes are TRBV19 and TRBJ2-3; weak D call: TRBD1 (6 bases). CDR1 and CDR2 from the germline V gene are LNHDA and SQIVND (reference sequence). The CDR3 is 14 amino acids. Trimming shortened V by 3 bases and J by 14 bases, and 21 bases separated the two germline ends. The CDR3 region is CASSIKTGPQRRYF. Here the CDR3 DNA reads TGTGCCAGTAGTATCAAAACAGGGCCCCAACGGCGGTATTTT.

This clonotype was seen only a few times. V usage is TRBV25-1 and J usage is TRBJ1-1, with a weak D call TRBD1 (5 bases). The CDR3 runs to 15 residues. Germline V lookup: CDR1 MGHDK, CDR2 SYGVNS. V was pared by 7 bases and J by 4 bases, with 19 bases between. As DNA, the CDR3 is TGTGCCAGCAAATCCGACTCACCTCAGGGCACTGAAGCTTTCTTT. This codes for CASKSDSPQGTEAFF.

The rearrangement links TRBV7-6 to TRBJ1-4; a possible D gene is TRBD1 (6 bases). This CDR3 has 16 amino acids. The V end lost 5 bases, the J end lost 0 bases, and 13 bases lay between the germline ends. Per germline, CDR1 SGHVS and CDR2 FNYEAQ. CDR3 in amino acids: CASSEGTPATNEKLFF. The DNA for the CDR3 is TGTGCCAGCAGCGAAGGGACACCCGCAACTAATGAAAAACTGTTTTTT.

Notes on this clonotype: A junction end diverges from the germline sequence, so it may reflect a read error. The gene calls are TRBV19 and TRBJ2-7; either TRBD1 or TRBD2 may fit D (5 bases each). There are 15 residues in the CDR3. CDR1 is LNHDA, CDR2 SQIVND, per germline (reference sequence). The CDR3 protein is CDCSRRGALTYEQHF. CDR3 in DNA: TGTGACTGTAGTAGGAGAGGGGCGTTGACCTACGAGCAGCACTTC.

This clonotype was seen ten or more times. This chain connects TRBV20-1 to TRBJ2-3; possible D gene TRBD2, 6 bases. This CDR3 region has 15 residues. From germline, CDR1 is DFQATT and CDR2 SNEGSKA (reference sequence). Trimming removed 4 bases from V and 1 base from J, with 15 bases in between. CDR3 sequence (DNA): TGCAGTGCTAAGGGACTCCTAGGCGGCACAGATACGCAGTATTTT. It yields the protein CSAKGLLGGTDTQYF.

The chain is built from TRBV7-4 and TRBJ1-1, with D perhaps TRBD1 (5 bases). Germline CDR1 SGHVT, CDR2 SQSDAQ. V shed 4 bases and J shed 3 bases, with 12 bases lying between them. CDR3 length equals 14 residues. The chain's CDR3 is CASSSKGRDTEAFF. DNA of the CDR3: TGTGCCAGCAGCTCGAAGGGCAGGGACACTGAAGCTTTCTTT.

As concerns this clonotype: A much larger clone sits a single nucleotide away, making a read error possible. This chain links TRBV5-1 with TRBJ1-1, with no clear D. Germline V lookup: CDR1 SGHRS, CDR2 YFSETQ. This CDR3 is built from 15 residues. This CDR3 is CASSLAGHRRTEASF. The CDR3 DNA reads TGCGCCAGCAGCTTGGCAGGTCACCGACGGACTGAAGCTTCCTTT.

At least ten counts were recorded for this clonotype. The V call is TRBV12-3 or TRBV12-4, the J call TRBJ2-7; TRBD2 might be the D (5 bases). The CDR3 is made up of 14 amino acids. V gave up 5 bases and J gave up 2 bases, with 13 bases separating them. The CDR3 region has the DNA TGTGCCAGCAGTCCCAGGAAGGGAGCCTACGAGCAGTACTTC. This encodes CASSPRKGAYEQYF.

This clonotype was seen ten or more times. The chain uses TRBV7-9 and TRBJ2-3; weak D call: TRBD1 (5 bases). The V end lost 0 bases, the J end lost 5 bases, and 9 bases lay between the germline ends. CDR3 length: 14 amino acids. The germline V gene has CDR1 SEHNR and CDR2 FQNEAQ (reference sequence). The CDR3 region is CASSLAGAGDTQYF. As DNA, the CDR3 is TGTGCCAGCAGCTTAGCAGGGGCCGGAGATACGCAGTATTTT.

This clonotype appeared many times. The CDR3 DNA is TGCAGTGCTAGGACTAGCGGGGCCAAGACCCAGTACTTC. This codes for CSARTSGAKTQYF. This sequence joins TRBV20-1 and TRBJ2-5, with 11 bases matching TRBD2. Germline CDR1 and CDR2: DFQATT and SNEGSKA (reference sequence). CDR3 size: 13 residues. J was trimmed by 6 bases and V by 3 bases; bases with no gene match: 3.

Comments on this clonotype: A much larger clone sits a single nucleotide away, making a read error possible. The rearrangement links TRBV10-3 to TRBJ1-5, with no clear D. Germline assignment: CDR1 ENHRY and CDR2 SYGVKD. V lost 3 bases and J 7 bases, leaving 13 bases between the germline ends. The CDR3 loop spans 14 amino acids. The CDR3, as DNA: TGTGCCATCAGTGATGACCAGTCGCCCCAGCCCCAGCATTTT. It yields the protein CAISDDQSPQPQHF.

The chain employs TRBV4-3 and TRBJ1-4, with 9 bases identical to TRBD1. Unmatched junction bases numbered 8, after V lost 7 bases and J lost 11 bases. CDR1 LGHNA and CDR2 YSLEER come from the germline V gene. The length of the CDR3 is 13 residues. The CDR3 here is CASIRWGTGKLFF. In DNA form, the CDR3 reads TGCGCCAGCATTCGATGGGGGACAGGGAAACTGTTTTTT.

This clonotype came up a few times. At one of its ends the junction is not consistent with the germline gene, which may arise from a read error. V usage is TRBV15 and J usage is TRBJ2-3; D remains ambiguous. CDR1 is LNHNV and CDR2 is YYDKDF in the germline V gene (reference sequence). The CDR3 has 12 amino acids. The DNA for the CDR3 is TGTGCCACCAGCAGAGTCACACATACGCAGTATTTT. It specifies CATSRVTHTQYF.

This chain uses TRBV6-6 with TRBJ1-5; no clear D gene. Germline assignment: CDR1 MNHNY and CDR2 SVGAGI (reference sequence). The CDR3 has 15 residues. V was pared by 5 bases and J by 5 bases, with 16 bases between. The CDR3 is CASSETQLTYQPQHF. DNA of the CDR3: TGTGCCAGCAGTGAAACACAGCTAACCTATCAGCCCCAGCATTTT.

The genes are TRBV20-1 and TRBJ1-5; D not resolved. Germline lookup yields CDR1 DFQATT and CDR2 SNEGSKA (reference sequence). V lost 3 bases and J lost 3, with 15 bases in between. The CDR3 is 15 amino acids. Written as DNA, the CDR3 is TGCAGTGCTAGTGGGGTGGAACAGCTCAATCAGCCCCAGCATTTT. Translated: CSASGVEQLNQPQHF.

This clonotype appeared many times. The V gene is TRBV15, the J gene TRBJ1-1; 7 bases line up with TRBD1. The CDR3 runs 14 residues. CDR1 is LNHNV, CDR2 YYDKDF, per germline (reference sequence). J gave up 2 bases and V 5 bases, and 5 bases lay outside the gene matches. CDR3 in amino acids: CATSVGQKNTEAFF. CDR3 nucleotides: TGTGCCACCAGCGTGGGACAGAAAAACACTGAAGCTTTCTTT. Filled out from reference TRBV15 and TRBJ1-1, the complete variable domain reads DAMVIQNPRYQVTQFGKPVTLSCSQTLNHNVMYWYQQKSSQAPKLLFHYYDKDFNNEADTPDNFQSRRPNTSFCFLDIRSPGLGDTAMYLCATSVGQKNTEAFFGQGTRLTVV.

This clonotype was seen at least ten times. V usage is TRBV4-3 and J usage is TRBJ1-4; D is possibly TRBD1 (6 bases). Germline V lookup: CDR1 LGHNA, CDR2 YSLEER. The CDR3 is 14 amino acids. The V and J ends lost 4 bases and 1 base respectively, with 7 bases between them. CDR3 region: CASSRGGTNEKLFF. As DNA, the CDR3 is TGCGCCAGCAGCCGAGGGGGAACTAATGAAAAACTGTTTTTT.

V usage is TRBV20-1 and J usage is TRBJ1-2; no clear D gene. V was pared by 6 bases and J by 2 bases, with 13 bases between. The V gene's germline CDR1 is DFQATT and CDR2 SNEGSKA (reference sequence). The CDR3 is 13 amino acids. The CDR3 nucleotides are TGCAGTGCCATACCGGCCGGGAACTATGGCTACACCTTC. Translating it yields CSAIPAGNYGYTF.

This clonotype was counted ten times or more. J is TRBJ2-3 and V is TRBV11-2; TRBD2 matches at 9 bases. The V gene end was trimmed by 3 bases and the J gene end by 3 bases; junction bases not matched to a gene: 7. In germline, CDR1 is SGHAT, CDR2 FQNNGV. The CDR3 runs to 16 residues. As DNA, the CDR3 is TGTGCCAGCAGCTTCCCACTAGCGGGCCAAACAGATACGCAGTATTTT. As protein: CASSFPLAGQTDTQYF.

This clonotype was seen more than once but under ten times. CDR3 DNA sequence: TGCAGTGCTAGAGTACCCGGCAGTGATTCACCCCTCCACTTT. The encoded protein is CSARVPGSDSPLHF. The rearrangement joins TRBV20-1 to TRBJ1-6; D is unresolved. V lost 1 base and J lost 8, with 12 bases in between. Germline V gene sequence: CDR1 DFQATT, CDR2 SNEGSKA (reference sequence). This CDR3 is 14 amino acids long.

This clonotype was counted many times. V and J are TRBV19 and TRBJ2-7; 7 bases are shared with TRBD1. The trim removed 5 bases at V and 6 bases at J, leaving 13 bases unmatched. This CDR3 has 15 amino acids. Germline V gene data show CDR1 as LNHDA and CDR2 as SQIVND (reference sequence). The CDR3 sequence is CASSHCVGQRCEQYF. The CDR3 nucleotides read TGTGCCAGTAGTCATTGTGTGGGACAGCGCTGCGAGCAGTACTTC.

The V call is TRBV29-1, the J call TRBJ2-7; TRBD1 is a possible D gene (6 bases). The CDR3 has 15 residues. The V gene's germline CDR1 is SQVTM and CDR2 ANQGSEA. The V and J ends lost 4 bases and 0 bases respectively, with 16 bases between them. Here the CDR3 DNA reads TGCAGCGTTGCAACGCAGGACAGTTTCTCCTACGAGCAGTACTTC. Its protein is CSVATQDSFSYEQYF.

The chain carries TRBV20-1 and TRBJ2-7; D might be TRBD2 (5 bases). In germline, CDR1 is DFQATT, CDR2 SNEGSKA (reference sequence). The ends were cut back, 6 bases at V and 6 bases at J, with 24 bases in the middle. CDR3 size: 15 residues. CDR3 loop: CSATGKGSGWGEQYF. In DNA form, the CDR3 reads TGCAGTGCCACTGGGAAGGGCAGCGGTTGGGGCGAGCAGTACTTC.